This T cell receptor beta chain appears in the sequencing data of a study of CD8 T cells in ankylosing spondylitis. The J segment lost 5 bases and the V segment lost 4 bases, leaving 17 bases of the junction unmatched. The germline gives CDR1 LGHNA, CDR2 YSLEER. The CDR3 extends over 19 amino acids. Findings and caveats of the study: It was reported that disease-linked clones were significantly enriched in matched ankylosing spondylitis synovial fluid. Among TCR beta sequences, a motif of under ten highly homologous variants appeared characteristic of ankylosing spondylitis blood.

For this clonotype: Its antigen is not identified.

The authors made TCR beta libraries by quantitative 5'-RACE with molecular barcodes. TCRdb independently ran MiXCR on the 5' RACE reads; one entry per CDR3 protein. The sample lists roughly 230,000 distinct CDR3 sequences; 15% to 20% were seen once. The sequence was obtained from a male donor with ankylosing spondylitis or in good health (not recorded which). Sequencing was performed on blood, either unsorted or a sorted T cell fraction (not recorded which). This chain links TRBV4-3 with TRBJ2-1, with 10 bases aligning to TRBD2. CDR3 residues: CASSPYRHILAGVDNEQFF. CDR3 coding DNA: TGCGCCAGCAGCCCATACCGGCACATTCTAGCGGGAGTTGACAATGAGCAGTTCTTC.